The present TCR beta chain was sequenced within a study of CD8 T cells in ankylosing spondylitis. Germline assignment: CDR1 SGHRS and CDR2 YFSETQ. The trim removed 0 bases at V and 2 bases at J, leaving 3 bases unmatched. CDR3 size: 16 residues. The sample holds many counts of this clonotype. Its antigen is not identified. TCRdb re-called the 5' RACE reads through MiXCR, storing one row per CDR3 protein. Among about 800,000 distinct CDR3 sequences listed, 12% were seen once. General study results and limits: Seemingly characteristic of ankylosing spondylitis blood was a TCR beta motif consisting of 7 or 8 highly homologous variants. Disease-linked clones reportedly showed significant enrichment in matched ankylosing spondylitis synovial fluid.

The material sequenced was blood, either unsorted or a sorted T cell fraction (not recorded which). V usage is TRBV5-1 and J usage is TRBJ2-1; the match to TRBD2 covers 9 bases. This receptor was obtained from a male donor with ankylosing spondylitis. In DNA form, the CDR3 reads TGCGCCAGCAGCTTGGGTAGCGGGGGAACCTACAATGAGCAGTTCTTC. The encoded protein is CASSLGSGGTYNEQFF.